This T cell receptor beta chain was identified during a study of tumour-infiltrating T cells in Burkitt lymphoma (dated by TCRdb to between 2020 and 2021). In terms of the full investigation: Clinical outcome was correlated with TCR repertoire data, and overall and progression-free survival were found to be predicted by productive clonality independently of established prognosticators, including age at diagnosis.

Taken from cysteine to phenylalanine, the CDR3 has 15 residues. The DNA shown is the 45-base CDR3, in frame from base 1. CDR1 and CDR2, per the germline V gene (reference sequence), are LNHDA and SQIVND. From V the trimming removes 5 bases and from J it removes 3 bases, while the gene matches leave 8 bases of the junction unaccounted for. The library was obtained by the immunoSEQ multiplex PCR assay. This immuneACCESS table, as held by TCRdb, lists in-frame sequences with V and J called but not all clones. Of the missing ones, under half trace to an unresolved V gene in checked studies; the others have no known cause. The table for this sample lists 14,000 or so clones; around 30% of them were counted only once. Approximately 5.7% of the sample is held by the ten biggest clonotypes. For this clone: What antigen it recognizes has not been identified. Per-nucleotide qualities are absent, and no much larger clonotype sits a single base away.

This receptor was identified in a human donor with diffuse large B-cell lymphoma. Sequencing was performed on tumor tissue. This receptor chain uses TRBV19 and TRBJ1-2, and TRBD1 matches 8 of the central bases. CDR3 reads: CASSEQGAPDYGYTF. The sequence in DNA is TGTGCCAGTAGTGAGCAGGGGGCGCCTGACTATGGCTACACCTTC.